The next 3 T cell receptor beta chains were all read from a single sample in a study of blood T cell repertoires in COVID-19. Sequencing was performed with immunoSEQ multiplex PCR; in TCRdb, only in-frame clones are kept and a portion is missing. In the table there are around 250,000 clones, just under 90% of which are singletons. The sequenced sample was PBMCs or T cells enriched from blood (not recorded which). Receptors originate from a woman aged 25 to 45 with acute COVID-19.

CDR3 region: CASSPGWGAGEDEQFF. Here the CDR3 DNA reads TGTGCCAGCTCACCCGGCTGGGGAGCGGGAGAAGATGAGCAGTTCTTC. J is TRBJ2-1 and V is TRBV18, with 8 bases identical to TRBD2. The CDR3 has 16 amino acids. With V trimmed by 3 bases and J by 8 bases, 12 bases remained unmatched. Per germline, CDR1 KGHSH and CDR2 LQKENI. Based on the CDR3 plus reference TRBV18 and TRBJ2-1, the full variable domain is NAGVMQNPRHLVRRRGQEARLRCSPMKGHSHVYWYRQLPEEGLKFMVYLQKENIIDESGMPKERFSAEFPKEGPSILRIQQVVRGDSAAYFCASSPGWGAGEDEQFFGPGTRLTVL.

The chain is built from TRBV19 and TRBJ2-1; 8 bases are shared with TRBD1. CDR1 and CDR2 from the germline V gene are LNHDA and SQIVND (reference sequence). The trim removed 7 bases at V and 3 bases at J, leaving 5 bases unmatched. This CDR3 has 14 residues. This CDR3 reads CASTRDRIYNEQFF. The CDR3, as DNA: TGTGCCAGTACCCGGGACAGGATCTACAATGAGCAGTTCTTC.

The CDR3 nucleotides are TGTGCCAGCAGCCAAAAGCGACTAGCGGTCACAGATACGCAGTATTTT. Its translation is CASSQKRLAVTDTQYF. V and J are TRBV7-8 and TRBJ2-3; TRBD2 aligns across 9 bases. Per germline, CDR1 SGHVS and CDR2 FQNEAQ. CDR3 length: 16 residues. The J segment lost 2 bases and the V segment lost 5 bases, leaving 8 bases of the junction unmatched.